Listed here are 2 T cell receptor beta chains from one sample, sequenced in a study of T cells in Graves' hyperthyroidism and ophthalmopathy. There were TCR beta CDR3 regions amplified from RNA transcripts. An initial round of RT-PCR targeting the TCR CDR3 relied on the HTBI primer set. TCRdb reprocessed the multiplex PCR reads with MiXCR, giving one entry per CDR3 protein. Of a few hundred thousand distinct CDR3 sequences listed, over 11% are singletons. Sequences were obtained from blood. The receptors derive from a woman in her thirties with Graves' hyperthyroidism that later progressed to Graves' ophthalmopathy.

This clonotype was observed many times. CDR3 residues: CASSIRDLASSYNSPLHF. In DNA, the CDR3 is TGTGCCAGTAGTATAAGGGACTTGGCGAGCTCCTATAATTCACCCCTCCACTTT. The chain joins TRBV19 to TRBJ1-6; possible D gene TRBD1, 5 bases. The CDR3 contains 18 residues. Germline CDR1 is LNHDA and CDR2 is SQIVND (reference sequence). Between the trimmed V and J ends, which lost 2 bases and 0 bases, there was a span of 14 bases.

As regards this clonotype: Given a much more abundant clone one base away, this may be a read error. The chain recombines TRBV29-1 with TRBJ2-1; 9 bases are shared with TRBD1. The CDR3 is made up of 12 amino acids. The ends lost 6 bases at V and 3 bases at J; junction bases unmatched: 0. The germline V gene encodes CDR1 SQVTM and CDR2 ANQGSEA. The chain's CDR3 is CSVTGGYNEQFF. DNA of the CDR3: TGCAGCGTGACAGGGGGCTACAATGAGCAGTTCTTC.